This TCR beta chain was sequenced in a study of T cell clonality in common variable immunodeficiency. Study results and limitations: Fewer TCRbeta clones were shared among CVID subjects than controls. What drives increased CVID clonality needs T cell subpopulation sequencing. In common variable immunodeficiency, TCR beta chains reportedly carried fewer deletions and N-nucleotide insertions.

On this clone: Its specificity is unknown.

CVID and control samples used equivalent genomic DNA input. The repertoire was sequenced with immunoSEQ multiplex PCR; TCRdb's copy has only in-frame clones and lacks some. There are around 19,000 clones in the sample, none observed a single time. The CVID group had 15 females and 25 to 30 males, mean age roughly 39. This clonotype was obtained from a human donor with common variable immunodeficiency. Sample: peripheral blood mononuclear cells.

The CDR3 region is CASATRGGLHEQYF. The sequenced CDR3 bases are TGTGCCAGCGCCACAAGAGGCGGGCTCCACGAG. The chain is built from TRBV11-2 and TRBJ2-7; the D gene is possibly TRBD2 (5 bases). Sequencing ends 3 residues short of the CDR3 end; the germline J gene provides the rest. Trimming left V 8 bases short and J 5 bases short, with 19 bases between. Looked up from germline, CDR1 is SGHAT and CDR2 is FQNNGV. The CDR3 loop spans 14 amino acids. The full variable domain, its missing parts supplied by reference TRBV11-2 and TRBJ2-7, is EAGVAQSPRYKIIEKRQSVAFWCNPISGHATLYWYQQILGQGPKLLIQFQNNGVVDDSQLPKDRFSAERLKGVDSTLKIQPAKLEDSAVYLCASATRGGLHEQYFGPGTRLTVT.